Listed here are 9 T cell receptor beta chains from one sample, sequenced in a study of blood T cell repertoires in COVID-19. Generated by immunoSEQ multiplex PCR, the TCRdb table keeps only in-frame clones and is missing some. Of under 300,000 clones listed, about 86% are singletons. The source material was peripheral blood. These receptors were taken from a woman aged 80 or over with acute or convalescent COVID-19.

The chain is built from TRBV5-1 and TRBJ2-1; maybe TRBD1 (6 bases). V shed 4 bases and J shed 0 bases, with 23 bases lying between them. Per germline, CDR1 SGHRS and CDR2 YFSETQ. CDR3 length: 19 amino acids. CDR3 sequence reads: CASSPQPPGQIVSYNEQFF. The CDR3 bases are TGCGCCAGCAGCCCCCAACCTCCGGGACAAATAGTCTCCTACAATGAGCAGTTCTTC.

J is TRBJ2-3 and V is TRBV7-2; weak D call: TRBD2 (6 bases). CDR3 length equals 16 residues. Looked up from germline, CDR1 is SGHTA and CDR2 is FQGNSA. Between the trimmed V and J ends, which lost 0 bases and 0 bases, there was a span of 10 bases. CDR3 residues: CASSLASGTSTDTQYF. CDR3 DNA: TGTGCCAGCAGCTTAGCTAGCGGCACTAGCACAGATACGCAGTATTTT.

The chain employs TRBV28 and TRBJ1-2; 10 nucleotides align to TRBD1. V lost 7 bases to trimming and J lost 7 bases; unmatched junction nucleotides: 9. The CDR3 spans 14 residues. Per germline, CDR1 MDHEN and CDR2 SYDVKM. Here the CDR3 reads CASTKDRGRGGYTF. DNA of the CDR3: TGTGCCAGCACCAAGGACAGGGGGAGAGGTGGCTACACCTTC.

The rearrangement joins TRBV15 to TRBJ2-2; tentative D call: TRBD1 (5 bases). The CDR3 is 18 residues long. Trimming took 0 bases from V and 9 from J, leaving 23 bases between them. The germline CDR1 and CDR2 sequences are LNHNV and YYDKDF (reference sequence). The CDR3 region is CATSRDNSLGQGGRELFF. The CDR3, as DNA: TGTGCCACCAGCAGAGATAACAGCCTTGGGCAGGGCGGCCGGGAGCTGTTTTTT.

CDR3 protein: CASQRGGYEQYF. DNA of the CDR3: TGTGCCAGCCAAAGGGGGGGGTACGAGCAGTACTTC. The chain combines TRBV25-1 with TRBJ2-7, with D maybe TRBD2 (7 bases). Germline assignment: CDR1 MGHDK and CDR2 SYGVNS. V lost 8 bases, J lost 4 bases, and 12 bases lay in between. The CDR3 spans 12 residues.

V and J are TRBV5-1 and TRBJ2-3, with 7 bases matching TRBD2. CDR1 is SGHRS, CDR2 YFSETQ, per germline. The V segment lost 4 bases and the J segment 0 bases; nucleotides outside the gene matches: 11. The CDR3 runs 17 residues. The CDR3 protein is CASSLERGAPSTDTQYF. The DNA for the CDR3 is TGCGCCAGCAGCCTGGAGCGGGGCGCTCCTAGCACAGATACGCAGTATTTT.

The chain couples TRBV6-5 to TRBJ1-6; 8 nucleotides match TRBD1. Germline trimming cut 7 bases from V and 10 bases from J; bases unmatched to any gene: 9. This CDR3 region has 14 residues. Germline CDR1 is MNHEY and CDR2 is SVGAGI. The CDR3 region is CASIKTGEGSPLHF. In DNA form, the CDR3 reads TGTGCCAGCATTAAGACAGGGGAGGGCTCACCCCTCCACTTT.

V is TRBV27 and J is TRBJ1-2; D remains unclear. The V gene lost 8 bases and the J gene lost 4 bases, with 17 bases spanning the gap. CDR1 and CDR2 from the germline V gene are MNHEY and SMNVEV (reference sequence). The CDR3 totals 14 residues. The CDR3 DNA reads TGTGCCAGCCGCCCCCCGAGCGGCGGCTATGGCTACACCTTC. Protein sequence: CASRPPSGGYGYTF.

The rearrangement links TRBV28 to TRBJ1-5; D might be TRBD1 (5 bases). Germline lookup yields CDR1 MDHEN and CDR2 SYDVKM. Trimming cost V 5 bases and J 4 bases, with 15 bases left between them. There are 15 residues in the CDR3. CDR3 protein: CASSATQGWNQPQHF. As DNA, the CDR3 is TGTGCCAGCAGTGCGACCCAGGGTTGGAATCAGCCCCAGCATTTT.